Following are 24 T cell receptor beta chains from one sample sequenced in a study of CD8+ T cells in alopecia areata. After isolation, RNA underwent reverse transcription to generate cDNA as the sequencing template. Some clones are missing from TCRdb's copy, which holds only in-frame ones; the method was immunoSEQ multiplex PCR. There are 30,000 to 45,000 clones in the sample; around 57% occur only once, and under 2% lies in the top ten. About 5 patients' CD4+ populations were sorted into CD25+CD127- cells. Sequencing used CD4+ Tregs sorted from blood. Receptors were obtained from a human donor with alopecia areata.

The chain has TRBV5-1 and TRBJ2-5, with a weak D call TRBD1 (5 bases). Germline V gene data show CDR1 as SGHRS and CDR2 as YFSETQ. Trimming cost V 0 bases and J 6 bases, with 12 bases left between them. The CDR3 is 14 amino acids. CDR3 sequence reads: CASSLADSRKTQYF. In nucleotides, the CDR3 is TGCGCCAGCAGCTTGGCCGACAGTCGGAAGACCCAGTACTTC.

The table lists this clone with a few counts. The chain combines TRBV19 with TRBJ1-1; no reliable D call. The CDR3 spans 14 residues. V gave up 6 bases and J gave up 0 bases, with 11 bases separating them. Germline assignment: CDR1 LNHDA and CDR2 SQIVND (reference sequence). The CDR3 nucleotides are TGTGCCAGTAGACTGAACAACATGAACACTGAAGCTTTCTTT. Residues: CASRLNNMNTEAFF. Supplemented by reference TRBV19 and TRBJ1-1, the full variable domain reads DGGITQSPKYLFRKEGQNVTLSCEQNLNHDAMYWYRQDPGQGLRLIYYSQIVNDFQKGDIAEGYSVSREKKESFPLTVTSAQKNPTAFYLCASRLNNMNTEAFFGQGTRLTVV.

The rearrangement joins TRBV5-1 to TRBJ2-3, with no clear D. The CDR3 contains 12 residues. V was shortened by 2 bases and J by 2 bases, with 3 bases between the two germline ends. Germline V lookup: CDR1 SGHRS, CDR2 YFSETQ. CDR3 coding DNA: TGCGCCAGCAGCTTCGCCACAGATACGCAGTATTTT. Translation gives CASSFATDTQYF.

The chain employs TRBV6-6 and TRBJ2-6; D is ambiguous. Trimming removed 2 bases from V and 2 bases from J, with 4 bases in between. The CDR3 spans 14 residues. In germline, CDR1 is MNHNY, CDR2 SVGAGI (reference sequence). CDR3 bases: TGTGCCAGCAGTTACGCGACTGGGGCCAACGTCCTGACTTTC. Translating it yields CASSYATGANVLTF.

This clone turned up a few times. The chain recombines TRBV29-1 with TRBJ2-7; 15 nucleotides agree with TRBD2. Germline loops: CDR1 SQVTM, CDR2 ANQGSEA. This CDR3 is built from 16 residues. The J segment lost 0 bases and the V segment lost 7 bases, leaving 7 bases of the junction unmatched. This chain's CDR3 is CSARKGLAGGSYEQYF. In nucleotides, the CDR3 is TGCAGCGCCCGAAAGGGACTAGCGGGAGGCTCCTACGAGCAGTACTTC.

This clone was counted only a few times. The chain uses TRBV5-1 and TRBJ2-7; 7 nucleotides align to TRBD1. Germline values: CDR1 SGHRS, CDR2 YFSETQ. The V segment lost 1 base and the J segment 0 bases; nucleotides outside the gene matches: 1. The CDR3 runs 14 residues. CDR3 sequence: CASSLQGDSYEQYF. The CDR3 nucleotides are TGCGCCAGCAGCTTGCAGGGGGACTCCTACGAGCAGTACTTC.

The chain carries TRBV7-8 and TRBJ2-6; D gene unclear. The CDR3 is 17 residues long. V shed 2 bases and J shed 0 bases, with 11 bases lying between them. Germline V gives CDR1 SGHVS, CDR2 FQNEAQ. The CDR3: CASSLRMEISGANVLTF. The CDR3 DNA reads TGTGCCAGCAGCTTAAGAATGGAGATCTCTGGGGCCAACGTCCTGACTTTC.

This clone was counted only a few times. The genes are TRBV10-3 and TRBJ2-7, with 7 nucleotides matching TRBD2. Trimming cost V 8 bases and J 3 bases; bases outside gene matches: 1. Germline CDR1 is ENHRY and CDR2 is SYGVKD. The CDR3 extends over 11 amino acids. The CDR3 sequence: CAIGGGYEQYF. The CDR3 coding sequence is TGTGCCATCGGGGGGGGCTACGAGCAGTACTTC.

This clone occurred a few times. CDR3 protein: CASSQYGNEQFF. In nucleotides, the CDR3 is TGCGCCAGCAGCCAATATGGTAATGAGCAGTTCTTC. This chain uses TRBV4-1 with TRBJ2-1, with D uncertain. This CDR3 has 12 amino acids. From germline, CDR1 is MGHRA and CDR2 YSYEKL. Trimming took 2 bases from V and 7 from J, leaving 6 bases between them.

The chain recombines TRBV9 with TRBJ2-5, with D maybe TRBD2 (6 bases). The germline gives CDR1 SGDLS, CDR2 YYNGEE. The V gene lost 4 bases and the J gene lost 1 base, with 17 bases spanning the gap. CDR3 length: 16 amino acids. For the CDR3, the DNA is TGTGCCAGCAGCACACAAGAACTAGCCCCCCAAGAGACCCAGTACTTC. Protein: CASSTQELAPQETQYF.

The V and J genes are TRBV7-9 and TRBJ1-2, with TRBD1 identical over 8 bases. This CDR3 spans 15 amino acids. V lost 4 bases and J lost 8; bases outside the gene matches: 12. The germline gives CDR1 SEHNR, CDR2 FQNEAQ (reference sequence). The CDR3 coding sequence is TGTGCCAGCAGCTCGAATCAGGGGGCGCAATACGGCTACACCTTC. This gives the protein CASSSNQGAQYGYTF.

The chain couples TRBV13 to TRBJ2-1, with D tentatively TRBD2 (5 bases). The CDR3 runs to 14 residues. Trimming left V 2 bases short and J 4 bases short, with 9 bases between. The germline V gene has CDR1 PRHDT and CDR2 FYEKMQ (reference sequence). DNA for the CDR3: TGTGCCAGCAGCTTAAGAAGCGGATACAATGAGCAGTTCTTC. Amino acid sequence: CASSLRSGYNEQFF.

This clone was counted a few times. This chain links TRBV5-5 with TRBJ2-2; tentatively, D is TRBD1 or TRBD2 (5 bases each). The CDR3 spans 14 residues. Germline CDR1 SGHKS, CDR2 YYEKEE (reference sequence). V lost 1 base and J 6 bases, leaving 10 bases between the germline ends. CDR3 region: CASSLRGEAGELFF. The DNA for the CDR3 is TGTGCCAGCAGCTTGAGGGGAGAGGCCGGGGAGCTGTTTTTT.

The V gene is TRBV5-1, the J gene TRBJ2-3; 8 bases agree with TRBD2. The CDR3 has 16 residues. The V segment lost 0 bases and the J segment 7 bases; nucleotides outside the gene matches: 10. CDR1 and CDR2 from the germline V gene are SGHRS and YFSETQ. The CDR3 region is CASSLVERGLRNTQYF. CDR3 DNA: TGCGCCAGCAGCTTGGTGGAGCGGGGGCTCAGGAATACGCAGTATTTT.

This rearrangement joins TRBV5-4 to TRBJ2-7; D might be TRBD1 or TRBD2, each matching 5 bases. The V gene lost 4 bases and the J gene lost 9 bases, with 26 bases spanning the gap. The germline gives CDR1 SGHNT, CDR2 YYREEE (reference sequence). The CDR3 length is 16 residues. The CDR3 DNA is TGTGCCAGCAGCCCCCACCCCGGGACCGGCGCTAGTGTGCAGTACTTC. It encodes CASSPHPGTGASVQYF. Combining the CDR3 with reference TRBV5-4 and TRBJ2-7 gives the whole variable domain ETGVTQSPTHLIKTRGQQVTLRCSSQSGHNTVSWYQQALGQGPQFIFQYYREEENGRGNFPPRFSGLQFPNYSSELNVNALELDDSALYLCASSPHPGTGASVQYFGPGTRLTVT.

The V and J genes are TRBV28 and TRBJ2-2; D not resolved. The germline CDR1 and CDR2 sequences are MDHEN and SYDVKM. This CDR3 is built from 15 residues. Trimming pared 3 bases from V and 0 bases from J, leaving 8 bases between. The CDR3 is CASSFLEANTGELFF. In nucleotides, the CDR3 is TGTGCCAGCAGTTTCCTAGAAGCGAACACCGGGGAGCTGTTTTTT.

This sequence joins TRBV7-2 and TRBJ2-5; TRBD1 matches 7 bases. The CDR3 sequence is 14 residues long. Germline V CDR1 and CDR2: SGHTA, FQGNSA. V lost 4 bases to trimming and J lost 3 bases; unmatched junction nucleotides: 5. In DNA form, the CDR3 reads TGTGCCAGCAGCTCCTTCACAGGGGAAGAGACCCAGTACTTC. Residues: CASSSFTGEETQYF.

The chain is built from TRBV7-2 and TRBJ2-7; D is undetermined. There are 13 residues in the CDR3. Germline V gives CDR1 SGHTA, CDR2 FQGNSA. V shed 3 bases and J shed 2 bases, with 8 bases lying between them. CDR3 nucleotides: TGTGCCAGCAGCTTTCCGGGTGCCTACGAGCAGTACTTC. Translation: CASSFPGAYEQYF.

The chain is built from TRBV5-1 and TRBJ2-1; 12 bases are shared with TRBD2. Germline V gene lookup returns CDR1 SGHRS and CDR2 YFSETQ. This CDR3 is built from 17 residues. Trimming at V came to 0 bases and at J to 7 bases, leaving 8 bases not matched to a gene. The CDR3 DNA reads as TGCGCCAGCAGCTTGGTCCTAGCGGGAGGGCCTGGAAATGAGCAGTTCTTC. Its translation: CASSLVLAGGPGNEQFF.

In this sample, this clone turned up a few times. The chain joins TRBV7-9 to TRBJ2-7; the D gene could be TRBD1 or TRBD2 (7 bases each). The V end was cut by 5 bases, the J end by 5 bases, with 16 bases between. Per the germline V gene, CDR1 is SEHNR and CDR2 is FQNEAQ (reference sequence). The CDR3 runs to 14 residues. This CDR3 reads CASSRSGTVHEQYF. In DNA, the CDR3 is TGTGCCAGCAGCCGGAGCGGGACAGTCCACGAGCAGTACTTC.

CDR3 in amino acids: CASSSGLDAYEQYF. The CDR3 DNA follows: TGTGCCAGCAGTTCGGGACTCGACGCCTACGAGCAGTACTTC. The chain recombines TRBV27 with TRBJ2-5; weak D call: TRBD2 (6 bases). With the DNA end fitting TRBJ2-7 better, the J assignment may be wrong. CDR3 size: 14 residues. The germline CDR1 and CDR2 sequences are MNHEY and SMNVEV (reference sequence).

V and J are TRBV5-5 and TRBJ2-7; D possibly corresponds to TRBD1 (5 bases). The CDR3 spans 14 residues. Germline V gives CDR1 SGHKS, CDR2 YYEKEE (reference sequence). V gave up 4 bases and J gave up 3 bases, with 14 bases separating them. CDR3 nucleotides: TGTGCCAGCAGCCGCCGGACACTCGACTACGAGCAGTACTTC. It yields the protein CASSRRTLDYEQYF.

In its sample, this clone was seen a few times. V gene TRBV5-1 combines with J gene TRBJ2-7, with D maybe TRBD1 (6 bases). Germline lookup yields CDR1 SGHRS and CDR2 YFSETQ. The ends were cut back, 5 bases at V and 7 bases at J, with 16 bases in the middle. The CDR3 has 13 residues. This CDR3 is CASSWVRGEEQYF. Here the CDR3 DNA reads TGCGCCAGCAGTTGGGTCAGGGGAGAAGAGCAGTACTTC.

This clone was seen more than once but under ten times. This chain connects TRBV27 to TRBJ1-6; the match to TRBD1 covers 7 bases. Germline values: CDR1 MNHEY, CDR2 SMNVEV (reference sequence). The trim removed 5 bases at V and 14 bases at J, leaving 12 bases unmatched. This CDR3 comprises 14 residues. CDR3 coding DNA: TGTGCCAGCAGTGGTCTAAGGGGCAGGGGGACCCTCCACTTT. It translates to CASSGLRGRGTLHF.